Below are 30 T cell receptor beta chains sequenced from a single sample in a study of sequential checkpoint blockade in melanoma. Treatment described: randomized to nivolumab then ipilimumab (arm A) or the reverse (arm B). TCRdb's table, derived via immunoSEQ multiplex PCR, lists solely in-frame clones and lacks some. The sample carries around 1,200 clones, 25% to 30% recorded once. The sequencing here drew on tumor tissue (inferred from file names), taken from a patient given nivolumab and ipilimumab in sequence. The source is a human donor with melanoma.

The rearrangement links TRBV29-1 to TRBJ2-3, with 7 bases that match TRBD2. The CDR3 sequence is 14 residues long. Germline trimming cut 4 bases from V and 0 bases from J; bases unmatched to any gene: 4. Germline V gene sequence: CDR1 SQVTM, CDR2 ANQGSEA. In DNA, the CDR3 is TGCAGCGTTGCCAGCGGGGTAAGCACAGATACGCAGTATTTT. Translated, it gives CSVASGVSTDTQYF.

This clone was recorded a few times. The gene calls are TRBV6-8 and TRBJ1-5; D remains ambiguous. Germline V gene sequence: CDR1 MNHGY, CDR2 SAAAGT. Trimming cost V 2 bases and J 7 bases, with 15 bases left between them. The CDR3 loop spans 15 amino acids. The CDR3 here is CASSYLGGGGQPQHF. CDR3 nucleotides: TGTGCCAGCAGTTACCTAGGCGGCGGAGGGCAGCCCCAGCATTTT.

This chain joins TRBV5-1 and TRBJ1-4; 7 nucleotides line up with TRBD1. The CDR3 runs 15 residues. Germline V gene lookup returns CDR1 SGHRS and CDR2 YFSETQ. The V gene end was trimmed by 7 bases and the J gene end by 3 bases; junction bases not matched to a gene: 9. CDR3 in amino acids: CASCETGQSNEKLFF. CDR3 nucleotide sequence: TGCGCCAGCTGCGAAACGGGACAGTCTAATGAAAAACTGTTTTTT.

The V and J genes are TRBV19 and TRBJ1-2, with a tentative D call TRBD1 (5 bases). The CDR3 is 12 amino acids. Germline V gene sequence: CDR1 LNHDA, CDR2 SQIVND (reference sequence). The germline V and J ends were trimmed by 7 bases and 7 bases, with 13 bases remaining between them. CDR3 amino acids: CASKRRESGYTF. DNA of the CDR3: TGTGCCAGTAAGCGCAGGGAGAGTGGCTACACCTTC.

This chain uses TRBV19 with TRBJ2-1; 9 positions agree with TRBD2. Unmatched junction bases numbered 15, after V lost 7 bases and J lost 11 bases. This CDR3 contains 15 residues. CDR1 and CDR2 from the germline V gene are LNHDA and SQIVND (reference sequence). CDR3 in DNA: TGTGCCAGTATAAATAAAGGCGGGAGGGCCTCACAGCAGTTCTTC. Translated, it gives CASINKGGRASQQFF.

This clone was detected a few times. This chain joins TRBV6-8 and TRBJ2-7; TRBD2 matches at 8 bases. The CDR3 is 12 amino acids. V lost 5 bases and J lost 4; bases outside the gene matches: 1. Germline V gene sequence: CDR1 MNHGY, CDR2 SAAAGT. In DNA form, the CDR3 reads TGTGCCAGCAGTGAGCGGGGGTACGAGCAGTACTTC. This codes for CASSERGYEQYF.

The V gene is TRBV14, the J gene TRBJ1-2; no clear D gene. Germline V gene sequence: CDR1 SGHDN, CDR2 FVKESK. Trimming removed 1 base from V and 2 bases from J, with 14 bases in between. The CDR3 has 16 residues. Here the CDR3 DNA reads TGTGCCAGCAGCCAAGCCCTCCGTCCGGGGAACTATGGCTACACCTTC. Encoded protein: CASSQALRPGNYGYTF.

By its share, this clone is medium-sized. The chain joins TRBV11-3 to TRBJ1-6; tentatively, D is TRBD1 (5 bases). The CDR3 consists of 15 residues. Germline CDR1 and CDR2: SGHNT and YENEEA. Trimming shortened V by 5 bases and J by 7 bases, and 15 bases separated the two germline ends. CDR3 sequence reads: CASSRVDSSNSPLHF. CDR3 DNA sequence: TGTGCCAGCAGCCGGGTCGACAGTTCCAATTCACCCCTCCACTTT.

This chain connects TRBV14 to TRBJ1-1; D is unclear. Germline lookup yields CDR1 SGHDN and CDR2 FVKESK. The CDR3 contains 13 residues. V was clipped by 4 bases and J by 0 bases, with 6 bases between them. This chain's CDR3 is CASSLKLNTEAFF. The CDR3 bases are TGTGCCAGCAGCCTGAAACTGAACACTGAAGCTTTCTTT. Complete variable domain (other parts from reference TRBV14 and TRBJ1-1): EAGVTQFPSHSVIEKGQTVTLRCDPISGHDNLYWYRRVMGKEIKFLLHFVKESKQDESGMPNNRFLAERTGGTYSTLKVQPAELEDSGVYFCASSLKLNTEAFFGQGTRLTVV.

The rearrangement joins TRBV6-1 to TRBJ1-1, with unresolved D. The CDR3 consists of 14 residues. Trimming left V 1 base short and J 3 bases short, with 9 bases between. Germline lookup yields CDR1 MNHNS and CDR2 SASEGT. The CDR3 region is CASSEGYGDTEAFF. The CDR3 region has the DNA TGTGCCAGCAGTGAAGGCTACGGGGACACTGAAGCTTTCTTT.

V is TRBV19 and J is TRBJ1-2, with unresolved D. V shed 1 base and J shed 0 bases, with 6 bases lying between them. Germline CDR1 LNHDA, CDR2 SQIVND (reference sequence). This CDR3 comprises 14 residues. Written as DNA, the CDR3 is TGTGCCAGTAGTATAGTTTGGGCTAACTATGGCTACACCTTC. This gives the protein CASSIVWANYGYTF.

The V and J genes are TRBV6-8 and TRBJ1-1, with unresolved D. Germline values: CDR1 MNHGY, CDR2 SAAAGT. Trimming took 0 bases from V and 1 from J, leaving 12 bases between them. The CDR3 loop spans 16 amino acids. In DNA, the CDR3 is TGTGCCAGCAGTTACTCGAATCCGGGGTCGAACACTGAAGCTTTCTTT. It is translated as CASSYSNPGSNTEAFF.

The CDR3: CASGLVQGRVEGYTF. The CDR3 nucleotides read TGTGCTAGTGGTTTGGTACAGGGCAGGGTAGAGGGCTACACCTTC. The chain has TRBV12-5 and TRBJ1-2, with D possibly TRBD1 on 6 matching bases. V lost 0 bases, J lost 8 bases, and 16 bases lay in between. Germline V gene sequence: CDR1 LGHNT, CDR2 FRNRAP. The CDR3 loop spans 15 amino acids.

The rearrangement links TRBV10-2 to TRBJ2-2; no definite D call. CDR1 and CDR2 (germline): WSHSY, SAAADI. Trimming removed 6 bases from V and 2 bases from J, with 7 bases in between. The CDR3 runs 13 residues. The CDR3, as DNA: TGCGCCAGCAGAGGCTCAAACACCGGGGAGCTGTTTTTT. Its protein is CASRGSNTGELFF.

The CDR3 region has the DNA TGTGCCAGCAGTTCCGGGACAGGGGTAATGAACACTGAAGCTTTCTTT. Amino acid sequence: CASSSGTGVMNTEAFF. V gene TRBV6-8 combines with J gene TRBJ1-1, with 10 bases lining up with TRBD1. J was trimmed by 0 bases and V by 4 bases; bases with no gene match: 5. The CDR3 length is 16 residues. Germline lookup yields CDR1 MNHGY and CDR2 SAAAGT.

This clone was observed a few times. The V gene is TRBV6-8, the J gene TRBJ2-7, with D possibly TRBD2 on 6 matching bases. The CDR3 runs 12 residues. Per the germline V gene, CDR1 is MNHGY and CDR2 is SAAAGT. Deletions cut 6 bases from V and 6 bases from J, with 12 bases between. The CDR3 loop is CASSSGLREQYF. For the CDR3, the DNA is TGTGCCAGCAGCTCGGGACTTCGCGAGCAGTACTTC.

Here the CDR3 reads CSVGTGGTYEQYF. The CDR3 nucleotides are TGCAGCGTTGGGACAGGGGGTACCTACGAGCAGTACTTC. The rearrangement joins TRBV29-1 to TRBJ2-7; 10 positions agree with TRBD1. CDR3 length: 13 amino acids. Germline CDR1 SQVTM, CDR2 ANQGSEA. Trimming at V came to 4 bases and at J to 2 bases, leaving 2 bases not matched to a gene.

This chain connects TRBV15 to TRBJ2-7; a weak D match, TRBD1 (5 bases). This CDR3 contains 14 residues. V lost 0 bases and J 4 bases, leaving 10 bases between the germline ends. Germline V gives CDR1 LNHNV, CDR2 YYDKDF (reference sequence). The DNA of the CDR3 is TGTGCCACCAGCAGAGAACAGGAATATTACGAGCAGTACTTC. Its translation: CATSREQEYYEQYF.

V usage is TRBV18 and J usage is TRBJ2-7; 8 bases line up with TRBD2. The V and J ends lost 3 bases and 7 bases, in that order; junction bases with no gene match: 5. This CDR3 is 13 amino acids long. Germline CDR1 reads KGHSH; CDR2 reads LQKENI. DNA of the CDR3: TGTGCCAGCTCACCGTGCGGGGGGTGTGAGCAGTACTTC. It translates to CASSPCGGCEQYF.

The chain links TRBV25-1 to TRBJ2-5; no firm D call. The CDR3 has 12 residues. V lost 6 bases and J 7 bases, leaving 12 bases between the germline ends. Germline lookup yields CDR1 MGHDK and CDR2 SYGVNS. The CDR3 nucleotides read TGTGCCAGCAGCCCCGGCGATCGGACCCAGTACTTC. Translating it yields CASSPGDRTQYF.

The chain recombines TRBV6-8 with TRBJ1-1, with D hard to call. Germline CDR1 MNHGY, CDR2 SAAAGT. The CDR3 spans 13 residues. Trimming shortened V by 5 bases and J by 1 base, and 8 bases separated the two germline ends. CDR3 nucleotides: TGTGCCAGCAGTGGTAGCGGGAACACTGAAGCTTTCTTT. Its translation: CASSGSGNTEAFF.

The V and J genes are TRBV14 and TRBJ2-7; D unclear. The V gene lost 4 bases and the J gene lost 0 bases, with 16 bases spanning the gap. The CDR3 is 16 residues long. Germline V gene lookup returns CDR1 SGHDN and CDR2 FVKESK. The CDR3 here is CASSPLNFGSSYEQYF. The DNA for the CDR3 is TGTGCCAGCAGCCCCCTCAACTTCGGAAGCTCCTACGAGCAGTACTTC. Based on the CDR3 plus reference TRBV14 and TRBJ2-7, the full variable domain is EAGVTQFPSHSVIEKGQTVTLRCDPISGHDNLYWYRRVMGKEIKFLLHFVKESKQDESGMPNNRFLAERTGGTYSTLKVQPAELEDSGVYFCASSPLNFGSSYEQYFGPGTRLTVT.

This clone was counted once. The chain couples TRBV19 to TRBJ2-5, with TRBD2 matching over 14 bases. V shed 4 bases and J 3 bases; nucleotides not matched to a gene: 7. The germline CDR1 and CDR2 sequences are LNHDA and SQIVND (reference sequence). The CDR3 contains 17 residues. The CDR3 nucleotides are TGTGCCAGTAGTACCCTTGGGACTAGCGGGGGCAAAGAGACCCAGTACTTC. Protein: CASSTLGTSGGKETQYF.

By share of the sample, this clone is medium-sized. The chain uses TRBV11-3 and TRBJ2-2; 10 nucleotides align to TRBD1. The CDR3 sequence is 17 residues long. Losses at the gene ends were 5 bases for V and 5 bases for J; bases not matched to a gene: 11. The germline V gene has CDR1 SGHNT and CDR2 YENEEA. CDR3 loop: CASSGWRDRGETGELFF. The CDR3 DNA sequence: TGTGCCAGCAGCGGCTGGAGGGACAGGGGTGAGACCGGGGAGCTGTTTTTT.

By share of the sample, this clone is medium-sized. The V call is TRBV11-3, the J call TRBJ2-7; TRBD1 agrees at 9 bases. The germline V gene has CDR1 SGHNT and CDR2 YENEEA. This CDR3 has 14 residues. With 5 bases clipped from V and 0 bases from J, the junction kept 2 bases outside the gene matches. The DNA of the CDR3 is TGTGCCAGCAGCACAGGGGGCAGCTCCTACGAGCAGTACTTC. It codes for CASSTGGSSYEQYF.

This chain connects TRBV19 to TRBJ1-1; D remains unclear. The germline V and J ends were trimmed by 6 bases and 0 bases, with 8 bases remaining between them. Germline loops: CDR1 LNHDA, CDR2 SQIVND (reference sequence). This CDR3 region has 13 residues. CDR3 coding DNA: TGTGCCAGTAGAACCCGTCTGAACACTGAAGCTTTCTTT. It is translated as CASRTRLNTEAFF. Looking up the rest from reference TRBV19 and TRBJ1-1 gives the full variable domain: DGGITQSPKYLFRKEGQNVTLSCEQNLNHDAMYWYRQDPGQGLRLIYYSQIVNDFQKGDIAEGYSVSREKKESFPLTVTSAQKNPTAFYLCASRTRLNTEAFFGQGTRLTVV.

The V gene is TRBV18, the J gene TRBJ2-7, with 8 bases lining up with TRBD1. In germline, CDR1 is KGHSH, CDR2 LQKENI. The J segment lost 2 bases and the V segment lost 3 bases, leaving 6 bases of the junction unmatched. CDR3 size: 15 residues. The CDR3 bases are TGTGCCAGCTCACCGTCGACAGGGGCCGCCTACGAGCAGTACTTC. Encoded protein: CASSPSTGAAYEQYF.

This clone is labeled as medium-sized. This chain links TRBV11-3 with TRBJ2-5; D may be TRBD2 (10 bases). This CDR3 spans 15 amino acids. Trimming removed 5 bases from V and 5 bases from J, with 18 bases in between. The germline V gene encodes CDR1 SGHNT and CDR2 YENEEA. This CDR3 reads CASSTLAGTGETQYF. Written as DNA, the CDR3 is TGTGCCAGCAGCACACTAGCGGGGACAGGGGAGACCCAGTACTTC. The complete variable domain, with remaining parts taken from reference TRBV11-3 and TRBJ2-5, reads EAGVVQSPRYKIIEKKQPVAFWCNPISGHNTLYWYLQNLGQGPELLIRYENEEAVDDSQLPKDRFSAERLKGVDSTLKIQPAELGDSAVYLCASSTLAGTGETQYFGPGTRLLVL.

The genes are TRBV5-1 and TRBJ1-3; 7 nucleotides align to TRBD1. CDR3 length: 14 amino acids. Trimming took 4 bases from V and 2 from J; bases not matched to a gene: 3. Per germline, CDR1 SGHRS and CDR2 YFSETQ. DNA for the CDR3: TGCGCCAGCAGCCTGACAGGGACTGGAAACACCATATATTTT. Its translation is CASSLTGTGNTIYF.

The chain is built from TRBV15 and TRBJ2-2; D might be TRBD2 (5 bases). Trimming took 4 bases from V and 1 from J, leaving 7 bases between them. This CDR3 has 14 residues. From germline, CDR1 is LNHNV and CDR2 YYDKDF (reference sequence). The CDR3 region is CATSNGVNTGELFF. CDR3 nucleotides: TGTGCCACCAGCAACGGGGTGAACACCGGGGAGCTGTTTTTT.